The rows below give T cell receptor beta chains drawn from one sample of a study of control samples from healthy donors and cancer patients. Here immunoSEQ multiplex PCR was the method, and the copy in TCRdb shows in-frame clones only, minus some. The data contain over 200,000 clones, around 79% of them singletons. Specimen: PBMCs. The receptors were sampled from an older woman with lung cancer. The CDR3 runs from the conserved cysteine through the conserved F or W.

>TRBV6-1|TRBJ2-5
CASSERGETQYF
>TRBV2|TRBJ2-5
CASSSGTGVETQYF
>TRBV27|TRBJ1-6
CASSHGTGVNSPLHF
>TRBV10-2|TRBJ1-1
CASRSGEDVWNTEAFF
>TRBV4-1|TRBJ1-4
CASSQDMTGANEKLFF
>TRBV10-3|TRBJ2-1
CAMRDGTVDSYNEQFF
>TRBV4-1|TRBJ2-1
CASSRLGLAGENEQFF
>TRBV19|TRBJ1-2
CASSIAPGMEYGYTF
>TRBV10-1|TRBJ1-5
CASSGPLTGEYQPQHF
>TRBV5-5|TRBJ2-7
CASSSAGDYEQYF
>TRBV5-4|TRBJ2-1
CASGGQGAGNEQFF
>TRBV6-6|TRBJ1-1
CASSFPGESTEAFF
>TRBV9|TRBJ1-3
CASSVEVGDTIYF
>TRBV28|TRBJ1-2
CASSLWTGDRVRGYTF
>TRBV3-1/TRBV3-2|TRBJ2-7
CASSQVSGSFYEQYF
>TRBV4-1|TRBJ1-5
CASSQAGDQPQHF
>TRBV3-1/TRBV3-2|TRBJ1-2
CASSLLDRAKVGGVNYGYTF
>TRBV27|TRBJ2-2
CASSDLVGELFF
>TRBV4-2|TRBJ2-5
CASSQDMSETQYF
>TRBV4-2|TRBJ2-5
CASSQSSSPPQTQYF
>TRBV9|TRBJ2-1
CASSMGQYNEQFF
>TRBV11-2|TRBJ2-2
CASSLFHPGNTGELFF
>TRBV11-3|TRBJ2-5
CASSLDGETQYF
>TRBV10-3|TRBJ2-5
CAISQNLETQYF
>TRBV6-5|TRBJ2-1
CASSSGGGPYNEQFF
>TRBV13|TRBJ2-7
CASSPILGYEQYF
>TRBV3-1/TRBV3-2|TRBJ1-2
CASSQVLLRGTGGYTF
>TRBV9|TRBJ1-4
CASSLQGRATNEKLFF
>TRBV6-5|TRBJ1-2
CASADRLLRGYGYTF
>TRBV28|TRBJ2-3
CASRREYTDTQYF
>TRBV11-1|TRBJ2-7
CASSLGNRAYEQYF
>TRBV12-3/TRBV12-4|TRBJ2-1
CASSRTSADEQFF
>TRBV11-1|TRBJ2-1
CASSLNYNEQFF
>TRBV28|TRBJ1-5
CASSSPDREDQPQHF
>TRBV2|TRBJ2-7
CASSAGRIGSEQYF
>TRBV7-3|TRBJ2-5
CASSLGQGAQETQYF
>TRBV4-1|TRBJ2-3
CASSQDAGRGSDTQYF
>TRBV7-9|TRBJ2-5
CASSSWTSGTQYF
>TRBV23-1|TRBJ1-2
CASGQCGRNINYGYTF
>TRBV10-1|TRBJ1-1
CASSEGDTEAFF
>TRBV5-5|TRBJ1-1
CASSTGPGTEAFF
>TRBV19|TRBJ1-2
CASRTGPSGDYGYTF
>TRBV6-1|TRBJ2-3
CASSDLAGSTDTQYF